Each of the 31 T cell receptor beta chains below was sequenced from the same sample in a study of blood T cells in healthy people across ages. Combining a sample-barcoded 5' primer with a J-beta primer mix, a second PCR ran for roughly 7 to 12 cycles. Each CDR3 protein gets one entry after TCRdb re-called the 5' RACE reads with MiXCR. The profile shows about 720,000 distinct CDR3 sequences, around 25% of them singletons. These data also featured in a second study, about T cells of mothers and their children.

The sequenced sample consisted of blood. The receptors originated from a boy aged 5 to 17 in good health.

This clonotype was observed a handful of times. The J gene is TRBJ2-5, the V gene TRBV7-6; possible D gene TRBD1, 5 bases. Germline values: CDR1 SGHVS, CDR2 FNYEAQ. The CDR3 totals 15 residues. Between the trimmed V and J ends, which lost 5 bases and 1 base, there was a span of 14 bases. CDR3 region: CASSKTWGPQETQYF. The DNA of the CDR3 is TGTGCCAGCAGCAAAACCTGGGGCCCCCAAGAGACCCAGTACTTC.

The V and J genes are TRBV5-1 and TRBJ1-1; TRBD1 might be the D (6 bases). Trimming left V 2 bases short and J 1 base short, with 12 bases between. CDR3 size: 15 residues. Germline V CDR1 and CDR2: SGHRS, YFSETQ. CDR3 sequence (DNA): TGCGCCAGCAGCTTCTTCGGGGGCACGAACACTGAAGCTTTCTTT. Translating it yields CASSFFGGTNTEAFF.

Here the CDR3 reads CASSLGPEDEQFF. CDR3 sequence (DNA): TGCGCCAGCAGCTTGGGTCCGGAGGATGAGCAGTTCTTC. The chain is built from TRBV5-1 and TRBJ2-1, with D possibly TRBD2 on 5 matching bases. The length of the CDR3 is 13 residues. CDR1 is SGHRS and CDR2 is YFSETQ in the germline V gene. V dropped 0 bases and J dropped 8 bases, with 9 bases sitting between them.

The V call is TRBV4-2, the J call TRBJ2-7; tentatively, D is TRBD1 or TRBD2 (5 bases each). V was trimmed by 0 bases and J by 4 bases, leaving 13 bases between them. CDR1 is LGHNA and CDR2 is YNFKEQ in the germline V gene. The CDR3 runs to 15 residues. This CDR3 reads CASSQELQGGYEQYF. DNA for the CDR3: TGTGCCAGCAGCCAAGAACTCCAGGGCGGGTACGAGCAGTACTTC.

V is TRBV6-2 or TRBV6-3 and J is TRBJ2-1, with TRBD1 matching 7 bases. The J call may be mistaken, given a closer DNA end match to TRBJ2-5. The germline V gene has CDR1 MNHEY and CDR2 SVGEGT. The CDR3 contains 14 residues. In nucleotides, the CDR3 is TGTGCCAGCAGGGACAGGTTGTACCAAGAGACCCAGTACTTC. As protein: CASRDRLYQETQYF.

J is TRBJ2-1 and V is TRBV27; D perhaps matches TRBD1 (5 bases). Trimming removed 2 bases at V and 3 bases at J, with 11 bases between. Germline CDR1 and CDR2: MNHEY and SMNVEV (reference sequence). CDR3 size: 15 residues. CDR3 residues: CASSLATVGYNEQFF. The CDR3 nucleotides read TGTGCCAGCAGTTTAGCGACAGTGGGCTACAATGAGCAGTTCTTC.

This clonotype was seen more than once but under ten times. The V and J genes are TRBV29-1 and TRBJ1-1; no clear D gene. Germline CDR1 reads SQVTM; CDR2 reads ANQGSEA. Trimming pared 8 bases from V and 4 bases from J, leaving 8 bases between. The length of the CDR3 is 10 residues. The CDR3 sequence is CSCRGTEAFF. CDR3 sequence (DNA): TGCAGCTGCCGGGGCACTGAAGCTTTCTTT.

This clonotype was seen a few times. The rearrangement links TRBV4-1 to TRBJ2-3; D may be TRBD1 or TRBD2 (6 bases each). The V gene's germline CDR1 is MGHRA and CDR2 YSYEKL. The CDR3 spans 15 residues. The V end lost 6 bases, the J end lost 2 bases, and 15 bases lay between the germline ends. The CDR3 reads CASSTRGEYTDTQYF. In DNA form, the CDR3 reads TGCGCCAGCAGTACTAGGGGGGAGTACACAGATACGCAGTATTTT.

This clonotype was observed at least ten times. This sequence joins TRBV4-3 and TRBJ2-2, with D perhaps TRBD1 (6 bases). Germline assignment: CDR1 LGHNA and CDR2 YSLEER. V lost 4 bases, J lost 6 bases, and 12 bases lay in between. There are 14 residues in the CDR3. CDR3 protein: CASSLYGGAGELFF. CDR3 DNA: TGCGCCAGCAGCCTCTATGGGGGCGCCGGGGAGCTGTTTTTT.

This clonotype has only a few counts. V usage is TRBV7-9 and J usage is TRBJ2-7; D assignment may be TRBD1 or TRBD2 (6 bases each). The CDR3 is made up of 14 amino acids. Germline CDR1 reads SEHNR; CDR2 reads FQNEAQ (reference sequence). V dropped 5 bases and J dropped 5 bases, with 16 bases sitting between them. This CDR3 is CASSVSGAPHEQYF. Written as DNA, the CDR3 is TGTGCCAGCAGCGTTTCGGGGGCCCCCCACGAGCAGTACTTC. The full variable domain, its missing parts supplied by reference TRBV7-9 and TRBJ2-7, is DTGVSQNPRHKITKRGQNVTFRCDPISEHNRLYWYRQTLGQGPEFLTYFQNEAQLEKSRLLSDRFSAERPKGSFSTLEIQRTEQGDSAMYLCASSVSGAPHEQYFGPGTRLTVT.

The sample holds a few counts of this clonotype. The CDR3 coding sequence is TGCAGTGCTAGAGAGGGGCAGGGTAAAATTAATGAAAAACTGTTTTTT. Translated, it gives CSAREGQGKINEKLFF. The chain has TRBV20-1 and TRBJ1-4; perhaps TRBD1 as D (5 bases). V lost 0 bases and J 4 bases, leaving 15 bases between the germline ends. This CDR3 comprises 16 residues. The germline CDR1 and CDR2 sequences are DFQATT and SNEGSKA (reference sequence).

The genes are TRBV7-9 and TRBJ1-6, with 7 bases aligning to TRBD1. Trimming removed 5 bases from V and 11 bases from J; junction bases left unmatched: 12. The CDR3 loop spans 15 amino acids. Germline V gives CDR1 SEHNR, CDR2 FQNEAQ (reference sequence). The CDR3 bases are TGTGCCAGCAGCCCCGGGGACAGAGGGTGGACACCCCTCCACTTT. Its protein is CASSPGDRGWTPLHF.

This clonotype has ten or more counts. This chain uses TRBV10-2 with TRBJ2-7; 16 positions agree with TRBD2. The CDR3 totals 16 residues. Germline assignment: CDR1 WSHSY and CDR2 SAAADI. The junction had 4 bases not matched to a gene; V was cut back by 6 bases and J by 2 bases. This CDR3 reads CASRTGTSGRAYEQYF. CDR3 DNA sequence: TGCGCCAGCAGGACAGGGACTAGCGGGAGGGCCTACGAGCAGTACTTC.

The chain links TRBV7-2 to TRBJ2-1; D possibly corresponds to TRBD2 (5 bases). The CDR3 totals 13 residues. The germline V and J ends were trimmed by 4 bases and 6 bases, with 10 bases remaining between them. Germline V gene data show CDR1 as SGHTA and CDR2 as FQGNSA. The CDR3 protein is CASSSLRVNEQFF. The CDR3 DNA is TGTGCCAGCAGCTCCTTGCGGGTCAATGAGCAGTTCTTC.

The chain links TRBV2 to TRBJ1-6; no definite D call. The germline gives CDR1 SNHLY, CDR2 FYNNEI. Trimming shortened V by 5 bases and J by 7 bases, and 12 bases separated the two germline ends. The length of the CDR3 is 14 residues. Here the CDR3 reads CASSWEGNNSPLHF. DNA for the CDR3: TGTGCCAGCAGTTGGGAAGGGAACAATTCACCCCTCCACTTT.

The rearrangement uses TRBV15 and TRBJ2-5, with 11 nucleotides matching TRBD1. The CDR3 runs 16 residues. Trimming at V came to 0 bases and at J to 5 bases, leaving 5 bases not matched to a gene. The germline CDR1 and CDR2 sequences are LNHNV and YYDKDF (reference sequence). CDR3 in amino acids: CATSRDGTGGIETQYF. In nucleotides, the CDR3 is TGTGCCACCAGCAGAGACGGGACAGGGGGGATCGAGACCCAGTACTTC.

The genes are TRBV11-2 and TRBJ2-3; unclear D gene. The germline V gene encodes CDR1 SGHAT and CDR2 FQNNGV. The CDR3 runs 12 residues. The V end was cut by 9 bases, the J end by 10 bases, with 17 bases between. Written as DNA, the CDR3 is TGTGCCAGTAGCACCGAGTCGATTGCGCAGTATTTT. It is translated as CASSTESIAQYF.

This clonotype came up a few times. The chain joins TRBV7-8 to TRBJ1-1; the D gene is possibly TRBD1 (6 bases). The germline V and J ends were trimmed by 4 bases and 4 bases, with 16 bases remaining between them. The CDR3 has 15 residues. Germline loops: CDR1 SGHVS, CDR2 FQNEAQ. The CDR3 here is CASSWADGGSTEAFF. The DNA of the CDR3 is TGTGCCAGCAGCTGGGCGGATGGGGGCTCCACTGAAGCTTTCTTT.

The table lists this clonotype with many counts. The chain carries TRBV2 and TRBJ1-5, with a tentative D call TRBD1 (5 bases). This CDR3 contains 14 residues. V lost 4 bases to trimming and J lost 3 bases, with 10 bases between them. The germline CDR1 and CDR2 sequences are SNHLY and FYNNEI. Here the CDR3 reads CASSADNLNQPQHF. CDR3 bases: TGTGCCAGCAGTGCGGACAACCTCAATCAGCCCCAGCATTTT. Full variable domain (rest looked up from reference TRBV2 and TRBJ1-5): EPEVTQTPSHQVTQMGQEVILRCVPISNHLYFYWYRQILGQKVEFLVSFYNNEISEKSEIFDDQFSVERPDGSNFTLKIRSTKLEDSAMYFCASSADNLNQPQHFGDGTRLSIL.

This clonotype was detected a few times. The chain links TRBV28 to TRBJ1-4; D unclear. The CDR3 spans 12 residues. Trimming shortened V by 5 bases and J by 6 bases, and 7 bases separated the two germline ends. Germline V gives CDR1 MDHEN, CDR2 SYDVKM. CDR3 in DNA: TGTGCCAGCAGTCCCCTGGATGAAAAACTGTTTTTT. The encoded protein is CASSPLDEKLFF.

This clonotype was found a few times. A read error may account for a junction end that differs from germline. The CDR3, as DNA: TGTGCTAGCAGTGATCTAGGACAGGAGTTAGAGACCCAGTACTTC. It is translated as CASSDLGQELETQYF. The chain couples TRBV25-1 to TRBJ2-5; TRBD1 aligns across 7 bases. CDR3 length: 15 amino acids. In germline, CDR1 is MGHDK, CDR2 SYGVNS. Combining the CDR3 with reference TRBV25-1 and TRBJ2-5 gives the whole variable domain EADIYQTPRYLVIGTGKKITLECSQTMGHDKMYWYQQDPGMELHLIHYSYGVNSTEKGDLSSESTVSRIRTEHFPLTLESARPSHTSQYLCASSDLGQELETQYFGPGTRLLVL.

This sequence joins TRBV29-1 and TRBJ2-1; D may correspond to TRBD1 or TRBD2 (5 bases each). This CDR3 comprises 12 residues. Per germline, CDR1 SQVTM and CDR2 ANQGSEA. Trimming took 6 bases from V and 10 from J, leaving 16 bases between them. The CDR3 DNA reads TGCAGCGTAGCAGTCGCGAGGGGCGAGCAGTTCTTC. Protein sequence: CSVAVARGEQFF.

The genes are TRBV4-1 and TRBJ2-5; D perhaps matches TRBD1 (6 bases). CDR1 and CDR2 from the germline V gene are MGHRA and YSYEKL. This CDR3 comprises 15 residues. Trimming removed 6 bases from V and 5 bases from J, with 19 bases in between. CDR3 in amino acids: CASRNTGLGEETQYF. Written as DNA, the CDR3 is TGCGCCAGCAGAAATACAGGGTTGGGAGAGGAGACCCAGTACTTC.

This clonotype was seen only a few times. In DNA form, the CDR3 reads TGTGCCAGCAGCGTAGCGGCAGCGAACACCGGGGAGCTGTTTTTT. This codes for CASSVAAANTGELFF. The chain recombines TRBV7-3 with TRBJ2-2; a possible D gene is TRBD2 (6 bases). The CDR3 is 15 residues long. Trimming shortened V by 5 bases and J by 0 bases, and 10 bases separated the two germline ends. CDR1 SGHTA and CDR2 FQGTGA come from the germline V gene.

The chain employs TRBV7-2 and TRBJ1-3; D is unresolved. The germline V gene has CDR1 SGHTA and CDR2 FQGNSA. The CDR3 length is 15 residues. V lost 1 base, J lost 8 bases, and 15 bases lay in between. The chain's CDR3 is CASSLEAGNGDTIYF. The CDR3 DNA is TGTGCCAGCAGCTTAGAAGCCGGGAACGGAGACACCATATATTTT.

This chain joins TRBV11-2 and TRBJ1-1; D is possibly TRBD1 (5 bases). Trimming shortened V by 0 bases and J by 10 bases, and 9 bases separated the two germline ends. Per the germline V gene, CDR1 is SGHAT and CDR2 is FQNNGV. The CDR3 has 12 amino acids. DNA of the CDR3: TGTGCCAGCAGCTTAGATACGGGGCGAGCTTTCTTT. Amino acids: CASSLDTGRAFF.

The V call is TRBV9, the J call TRBJ2-5; D may be TRBD1 (6 bases). V lost 0 bases and J 7 bases, leaving 19 bases between the germline ends. This CDR3 has 16 residues. Germline loops: CDR1 SGDLS, CDR2 YYNGEE. The CDR3 nucleotides read TGTGCCAGCAGCGTAGTTCCAGAGACAGGCTCAGGGACCCAGTACTTC. Its translation: CASSVVPETGSGTQYF.

This clonotype appeared once. The chain is built from TRBV24-1 and TRBJ2-3; the D gene is possibly TRBD2 (6 bases). The V and J ends lost 8 bases and 2 bases respectively, with 13 bases between them. CDR1 and CDR2 (germline): KGHDR, SFDVKD. The CDR3 extends over 14 amino acids. Written as DNA, the CDR3 is TGTGCCACCACTCCGGGACTGGACACAGATACGCAGTATTTT. This translates into CATTPGLDTDTQYF.

The chain carries TRBV28 and TRBJ2-5; 9 bases are a match to TRBD1. This CDR3 has 15 residues. Losses at the gene ends were 8 bases for V and 5 bases for J; bases not matched to a gene: 12. CDR1 is MDHEN, CDR2 SYDVKM, per germline. For the CDR3, the DNA is TGTGCCAGCGACTCCGGGACAGGGAATGGGGAGACCCAGTACTTC. As protein: CASDSGTGNGETQYF. Together with reference TRBV28 and TRBJ2-5, the CDR3 gives the full variable domain: DVKVTQSSRYLVKRTGEKVFLECVQDMDHENMFWYRQDPGLGLRLIYFSYDVKMKEKGDIPEGYSVSREKKERFSLILESASTNQTSMYLCASDSGTGNGETQYFGPGTRLLVL.

The chain employs TRBV5-1 and TRBJ1-1; D unclear. The V and J ends lost 1 base and 6 bases respectively, with 16 bases between them. Germline V CDR1 and CDR2: SGHRS, YFSETQ. The CDR3 length is 15 residues. The DNA of the CDR3 is TGCGCCAGCAGCTTGAGCTCGGGTAAAGGGCCTGAAGCTTTCTTT. Protein sequence: CASSLSSGKGPEAFF.

This clonotype was counted between two and nine times. The DNA for the CDR3 is TGTGCCAGCAGTCTAACGGGACAGGGAGAGGCTTTCTTT. Residues: CASSLTGQGEAFF. The chain uses TRBV6-2 or TRBV6-3 and TRBJ1-1; the match to TRBD1 covers 9 bases. Trimming took 5 bases from V and 11 from J; bases not matched to a gene: 9. The CDR3 runs 13 residues. From germline, CDR1 is MNHEY and CDR2 SVGEGT.